This TCR beta chain was documented in a study of T cells in Graves' hyperthyroidism and ophthalmopathy. Study outcomes and limitations: The model foresaw ophthalmopathy a median roughly 6.3 months prior to onset. Blood samples included most of the expanded thyroid clonotypes exceeding 0.001.

The CDR3 is 16 amino acids. Germline CDR1 reads MNHEY; CDR2 reads SVGEGT. With 4 bases clipped from V and 3 bases from J, the junction kept 9 bases outside the gene matches. In making diagnoses, clinical symptoms, serum thyroxine and TRAb, thyroid ultrasound and orbital computed tomography were all used. Fresh peripheral blood, under 13 ml, yielded the PBMCs. On this clonotype itself: Antigen specificity is unknown.

The CDR3 regions of TCR beta were amplified from RNA transcripts. The HTBI primer set drove a first-round RT-PCR of the TCR CDR3. TCRdb used MiXCR to reprocess the multiplex PCR reads, holding one entry per CDR3 protein. The table has around 300,000 distinct CDR3 sequences, roughly an eighth seen once; the top ten hold approximately 35%. The TCR was taken from a woman between 35 and 50 years old with Graves' ophthalmopathy. Sequenced sample: blood. The chain uses TRBV6-2 or TRBV6-3 and TRBJ1-1, with TRBD1 identical over 9 bases. The DNA for the CDR3 is TGTGCCAGCAGTTGGGGGACCGGGACAGGGCACACTGAAGCTTTCTTT. It translates to CASSWGTGTGHTEAFF.